This T cell receptor beta chain emerged from a study of T cell changes during pregnancy in multiple sclerosis. Method: immunoSEQ multiplex PCR; TCRdb's copy keeps in-frame clones and lacks some. The data contain 50,000 to 65,000 clones, approximately 90% of them singletons. The origin of this receptor is a female donor in good health, enrolled as a control in a pregnancy study. The sequenced sample was peripheral blood, obtained in the first trimester of pregnancy.

CDR3 sequence reads: CASSYSRGGDNTEAFF. The CDR3 DNA reads TGTGCCAGCAGTTACTCGAGGGGGGGGGATAACACTGAAGCTTTCTTT. The rearrangement uses TRBV6-6 and TRBJ1-1; perhaps TRBD1 as D (6 bases). The germline CDR1 and CDR2 sequences are MNHNY and SVGAGI (reference sequence). Trimming pared 0 bases from V and 2 bases from J, leaving 13 bases between. This CDR3 comprises 16 residues.